This T cell receptor beta chain was identified during a study of OX40 agonist ivuxolimab in advanced cancers. Study background: Therapy given before enrollment (anti-PD-1, anti-PD-L1 or anti-CTLA-4) was allowed, and 35% to 45% had some.

About this clone: The antigen is unknown.

General study points: In general, CD8+ T cells held more expanded clones than CD4+ did, on average.

The data were produced by immunoSEQ multiplex PCR, yet TCRdb's version contains in-frame clones alone and is incomplete. The data show 55,000 to 85,000 clones, with around 93% seen just once and under 0.4% held by the top ten. The ends lost 4 bases at V and 0 bases at J; junction bases unmatched: 1. The CDR3 length is 15 residues. Looked up from germline, CDR1 is SGHVS and CDR2 is FQNEAQ. This material consisted of CD4+ or CD8+ T cells sorted from blood, taken in a trial of the OX40 agonist ivuxolimab. The chain couples TRBV7-8 to TRBJ2-1; TRBD1 matches 9 bases. This sequence was found in an adult with an advanced solid tumor such as melanoma, head and neck, liver or kidney cancer. The CDR3 is CASSSTGGSYNEQFF. The CDR3 DNA sequence: TGTGCCAGCAGCTCGACAGGGGGCTCCTACAATGAGCAGTTCTTC.